This TCR beta chain was sequenced in a study of blood T cell repertoires in COVID-19. As for the study in general: The cDNA or gDNA used as material had been derived from T cells, B-cell-depleted T cells, or PBMCs.

The CDR3 length is 16 residues. Trimming removed 3 bases from V and 7 bases from J; junction bases left unmatched: 8. Germline CDR1 MGHDK, CDR2 SYGVNS. Original processing notes: By means of reference gene primer amplification, nucleated cell counts were estimated. TCRdb keeps only in-frame clones here, not all; method: immunoSEQ multiplex PCR. The V and J calls and the clone size are those of that table, but D and trimming were determined from the DNA. The sample consists of some 61,000 clones, roughly nine tenths of them appearing once. Sequencing input: peripheral blood. The rearrangement links TRBV25-1 to TRBJ1-4; 10 bases are a match to TRBD1. This clonotype was sampled from a man in his 60s with acute or convalescent COVID-19. The CDR3 coding sequence is TGTGCCAGCAGTGAGTCCGGGACAGGGGCCGGTGAAAAACTGTTTTTT. Its protein product is CASSESGTGAGEKLFF.